The clone carrying this T cell receptor (beta chain) was counted at least ten times. As yet, its antigen is unknown. The data were taken from a study of T cells after posttransplantation cyclophosphamide. Trimming left V 6 bases short and J 6 bases short, with 11 bases between. The CDR3 loop spans 11 amino acids. Germline-derived CDR1 and CDR2 are DFQATT and SNEGSKA (reference sequence). Treatment was busulfan-fludarabine conditioning, a marrow graft, and cyclophosphamide on days +3 and +4. Study-level findings and limits: Donor-recipient repertoire similarity was low at 1-2 months, rising over year one. After PTCy, TRB diversity resembled that of CNI/methotrexate controls.

Data came from immunoSEQ multiplex PCR; TCRdb stores just in-frame clones and leaves some out. The sample presents over 15,000 clones, none singletons. The sample was PBMCs, taken after allogeneic stem cell transplant with posttransplant cyclophosphamide. This clonotype was sampled from a female patient aged 30 to 45 who received an allogeneic stem cell transplant from a related donor, was CMV-positive, and had no GVHD. Among the T cells, some may be from the graft donor. The V and J genes are TRBV20-1 and TRBJ1-2; no definite D call. CDR3 region: CSATATDGYTF. Written as DNA, the CDR3 is TGCAGTGCAACAGCTACAGATGGCTACACCTTC.